This is a list of T cell receptor beta chains from one sample in a study of OX40 agonist ivuxolimab in advanced cancers. Clones were sequenced by immunoSEQ multiplex PCR, and TCRdb holds only the in-frame ones, with some missing. In the table there are roughly 80,000 clones, 85% to 95% of which are singletons. The sequenced sample was CD4+ or CD8+ T cells sorted from blood, obtained in a trial of the OX40 agonist ivuxolimab. These receptor sequences come from an adult with an advanced solid tumor such as melanoma, head and neck, liver or kidney cancer. Each CDR3 is given with its conserved first and last residue. A D gene is named only where the DNA matches it firmly. Size is stated for part of the rows, as once, few or many counts, or as a class when the clone is expanded.

V gene	J gene	CDR3 length	clone size	D gene	CDR3 DNA	CDR3 protein
TRBV6-1	TRBJ1-4	15	.	.	TGTGCCAGCAGGGACCAGACGGAGGTCGTCGAAAAACTGTTTTTT	CASRDQTEVVEKLFF
TRBV5-1	TRBJ1-4	13	.	.	TGCGCCAGCAGCTTAACGCCTAATGAAAAACTGTTTTTT	CASSLTPNEKLFF
TRBV7-3	TRBJ2-7	14	.	.	TGTGCCAGCAGCTCCCAACCCGCCAGCCACGAGCAGTACTTC	CASSSQPASHEQYF
TRBV6-5	TRBJ2-2	16	.	.	TGTGCCAGCAGTTACTCCATAGGGGTGAACACCGGGGAGCTGTTTTTT	CASSYSIGVNTGELFF
TRBV5-6	TRBJ1-4	15	.	TRBD1	TGTGCCAGCAGCCACTTTATGGGACAGAATGAAAAACTGTTTTTT	CASSHFMGQNEKLFF
TRBV2	TRBJ1-2	12	few	.	TGTGCCAGCATGATGACAGGAGAGGGCTACACCTTC	CASMMTGEGYTF
TRBV6-6	TRBJ1-4	12	.	.	TGTGCCAGCAGTTACTCTAATGAAAAACTGTTTTTT	CASSYSNEKLFF
TRBV7-2	TRBJ1-6	15	.	.	TGTGCCAGCAGCTCCCAGGGATCCTATAATTCACCCCTCCACTTT	CASSSQGSYNSPLHF
TRBV6-6	TRBJ1-5	14	.	.	TGTGCCAGCAGTTACTCAGGAGGGATTCAGCCCCAGCATTTT	CASSYSGGIQPQHF
TRBV6-4	TRBJ2-1	15	.	TRBD1	TGTGCCAGCAGTACCGGGACAGGGATGTTCAATGAGCAGTTCTTC	CASSTGTGMFNEQFF
TRBV19	TRBJ2-1	14	.	TRBD1	TGTGCCAGTGCCCAGACAGGGGGATCCGATGAGCAGTTCTTC	CASAQTGGSDEQFF
TRBV6-6	TRBJ2-3	15	.	TRBD2	TGTGCCAGCAGTTACTCCGGACTAGCGGGAGATACGCAGTATTTT	CASSYSGLAGDTQYF
TRBV7-2	TRBJ1-4	12	.	.	TGTGCCAGCAGGGCCCCTAATGAAGAACTGTTTTTT	CASRAPNEELFF
TRBV30	TRBJ2-2	16	.	TRBD2	TGTGCCTTGGGGGCGTTAGCGGGAAGAAACACCGGGGAGCTGTTTTTT	CALGALAGRNTGELFF
TRBV9	TRBJ2-7	13	few	TRBD2	TGTGCCAGCAGCGTAAGACTAGCGGGCGAGCAGTACTTC	CASSVRLAGEQYF
TRBV19	TRBJ2-2	16	.	TRBD1	TGTGCCAGTAGTTTCCGGGGACAGGGGAACACCGGGGAGCTGTTTTTT	CASSFRGQGNTGELFF
TRBV5-4	TRBJ2-3	16	.	TRBD2	TGTGCCAGCAGCTTTCGGACTAGCGGGAGCACAGATACGCAGTATTTT	CASSFRTSGSTDTQYF
TRBV14	TRBJ2-2	15	.	TRBD1	TGTGCCAGCAGCCAAGACAGGGGGATCACCGGGGAGCTGTTTTTT	CASSQDRGITGELFF
TRBV7-9	TRBJ2-1	16	.	.	TGTGCCAGCAGCGAGACCGGACAGGGAGGGGGCAATGAGCAGTTCTTC	CASSETGQGGGNEQFF
TRBV28	TRBJ1-2	13	.	.	TGTGCCAGCAGTTTCGGGGGGGCTGGTGGCTACACCTTC	CASSFGGAGGYTF
TRBV5-1	TRBJ2-2	17	once	.	TGCGCCAGCAGCTTGGAGGGGGTAGGAGCCGGAACCGGGGAGCTGTTTTTT	CASSLEGVGAGTGELFF
TRBV20-1	TRBJ2-5	10	.	.	TGCAGTGCTAGCGGGTGGACCCAGTACTTC	CSASGWTQYF
TRBV9	TRBJ2-2	15	.	.	TGTGCCAGCAGCGTACGACTGGCTGAGACCGGGGAGCTGTTTTTT	CASSVRLAETGELFF
TRBV5-1	TRBJ1-5	14	.	.	TGCGCCAGCAGCTTGTATGGGGCGGGTCAGCCCCAGCATTTT	CASSLYGAGQPQHF
TRBV2	TRBJ2-1	10	few	.	TGTGCCAGCGGGGGCAATGAGCAGTTCTTC	CASGGNEQFF
TRBV5-1	TRBJ1-3	14	few	TRBD1	TGCGCCAGCAGCTTGGCGACAGGGGGAAACACCATATATTTT	CASSLATGGNTIYF
TRBV7-2	TRBJ2-3	15	.	.	TGTGCCAGCAGCTCGCCCCGTCCGTCCACAGATACGCAGTATTTT	CASSSPRPSTDTQYF
TRBV19	TRBJ2-7	15	.	.	TGTGCCAGTAGTATTTCCAGCGGAGGATCCTACGAGCAGTACTTC	CASSISSGGSYEQYF
TRBV28	TRBJ2-7	14	.	.	TGTGCCAGCAGTACCCGGACGGGCTCCTACGAGCAGTACTTC	CASSTRTGSYEQYF